This TCR beta chain originates from a study of Ad26.COV2.S vaccination and SARS-CoV-2 variants. The V and J ends lost 1 base and 4 bases respectively, with 15 bases between them. The CDR3 consists of 16 residues. Germline V gene lookup returns CDR1 SGHRS and CDR2 YFSETQ. Treatment noted: some 20 received Ad26.COV2.S at low or high dose, single or two shots; about five received placebo; per-sample allocation not given. Sample collection was performed on day 63 after the first vaccine or placebo injection. Data came from immunoSEQ multiplex PCR; TCRdb stores just in-frame clones and leaves some out. Altogether about 280,000 clones are present, about 90% being singletons, with the ten largest covering about 3.1%.

Sequenced material: peripheral blood, taken in a trial of Ad26.COV2.S vaccine versus placebo. The J gene is TRBJ2-1, the V gene TRBV5-1; D is possibly TRBD1 or TRBD2 (6 bases each). The sequence was obtained from a person aged 18-60 years who received the Ad26.COV2.S COVID-19 vaccine or a placebo. CDR3 DNA: TGCGCCAGCAGCTTGTCCTCGGGGGCGCGGTACAATGAGCAGTTCTTC. Protein product: CASSLSSGARYNEQFF.